The clone carrying this TCR beta chain was counted at least ten times. Other DNA sequences in the same sample also yield this CDR3. V was clipped by 4 bases and J by 4 bases; unmatched bases: 7. Germline-derived CDR1 and CDR2 are SGHAT and FQNNGV. The CDR3 has 14 residues. The method was immunoSEQ multiplex PCR; TCRdb's version includes in-frame clones alone and lacks a portion of them. The repertoire has hundreds of thousands of clones, 72% of them found once; the top ten carry 1.8%. This record comes from a study of shared clonotypes between healthy human individuals. The chain carries TRBV11-2 and TRBJ2-7; 7 nucleotides align to TRBD1. Sequencing used memory CD4+ T cells sorted from blood. The subset here: CD45RA-negative fraction. The TCR sequence derives from a woman aged 25 to 39 in good health. CDR3 in amino acids: CASSYQRDSYEQYF. CDR3 bases: TGTGCCAGCAGCTACCAACGGGACAGTTACGAGCAGTACTTC.